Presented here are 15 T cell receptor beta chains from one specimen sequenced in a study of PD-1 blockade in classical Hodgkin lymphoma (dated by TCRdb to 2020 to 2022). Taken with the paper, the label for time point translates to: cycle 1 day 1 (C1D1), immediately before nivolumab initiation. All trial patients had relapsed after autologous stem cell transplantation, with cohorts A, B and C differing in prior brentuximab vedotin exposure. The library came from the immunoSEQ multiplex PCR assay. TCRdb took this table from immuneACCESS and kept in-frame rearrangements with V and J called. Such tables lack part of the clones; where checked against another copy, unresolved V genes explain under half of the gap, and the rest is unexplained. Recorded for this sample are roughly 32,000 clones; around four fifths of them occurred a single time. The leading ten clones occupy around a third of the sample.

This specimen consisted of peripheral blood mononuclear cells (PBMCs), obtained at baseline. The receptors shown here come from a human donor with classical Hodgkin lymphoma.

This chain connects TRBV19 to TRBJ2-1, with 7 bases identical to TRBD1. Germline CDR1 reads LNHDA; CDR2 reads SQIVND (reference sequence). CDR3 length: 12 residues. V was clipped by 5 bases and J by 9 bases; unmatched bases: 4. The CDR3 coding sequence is TGTGCCAGTAGTCCCCCAGGGGGTGAGCAGTTCTTC. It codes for CASSPPGGEQFF.

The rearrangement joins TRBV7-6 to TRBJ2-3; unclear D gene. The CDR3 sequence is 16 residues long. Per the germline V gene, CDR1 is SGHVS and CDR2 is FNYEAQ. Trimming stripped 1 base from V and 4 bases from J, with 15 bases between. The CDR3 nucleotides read TGTGCCAGCAGCTTAGGGGTATCAACCCTCGCAGATACGCAGTATTTT. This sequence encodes CASSLGVSTLADTQYF.

CDR3 bases: TGTGCCAGCAGCTTAGAGAGGCAGGGCGACGGCTACACCTTC. As protein: CASSLERQGDGYTF. The J gene is TRBJ1-2, the V gene TRBV7-2; D is possibly TRBD1 (5 bases). CDR1 SGHTA and CDR2 FQGNSA come from the germline V gene. CDR3 length equals 14 residues. Trimming cost V 1 base and J 8 bases, with 14 bases left between them. The entire variable domain, with the rest obtained from reference TRBV7-2 and TRBJ1-2, is as follows: GAGVSQSPSNKVTEKGKDVELRCDPISGHTALYWYRQSLGQGLEFLIYFQGNSAPDKSGLPSDRFSAERTGGSVSTLTIQRTQQEDSAVYLCASSLERQGDGYTFGSGTRLTVV.

CDR3 in amino acids: CASSSGQGQTEAFF. The CDR3 DNA reads TGTGCCAGCAGCTCGGGACAGGGACAAACTGAAGCTTTCTTT. The chain joins TRBV5-5 to TRBJ1-1; 9 bases are shared with TRBD1. V dropped 3 bases and J dropped 5; count of bases not matched to a gene: 5. The CDR3 runs to 14 residues. Germline V CDR1 and CDR2: SGHKS, YYEKEE (reference sequence).

The CDR3 loop is CASSGLRSEQYF. The CDR3 coding sequence is TGTGCCAGCAGCGGTTTACGGTCCGAGCAGTACTTC. The chain employs TRBV9 and TRBJ2-7; no clear D. The CDR3 extends over 12 amino acids. V was trimmed by 3 bases and J by 6 bases, leaving 10 bases between them. Germline CDR1 and CDR2: SGDLS and YYNGEE.

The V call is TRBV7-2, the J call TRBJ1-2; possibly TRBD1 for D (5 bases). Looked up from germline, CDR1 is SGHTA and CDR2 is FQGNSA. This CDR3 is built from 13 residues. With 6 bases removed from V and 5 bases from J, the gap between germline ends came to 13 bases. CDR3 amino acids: CASRAQGPYGYTF. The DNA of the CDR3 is TGTGCCAGCAGAGCTCAGGGTCCTTATGGCTACACCTTC. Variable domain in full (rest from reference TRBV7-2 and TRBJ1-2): GAGVSQSPSNKVTEKGKDVELRCDPISGHTALYWYRQSLGQGLEFLIYFQGNSAPDKSGLPSDRFSAERTGGSVSTLTIQRTQQEDSAVYLCASRAQGPYGYTFGSGTRLTVV.

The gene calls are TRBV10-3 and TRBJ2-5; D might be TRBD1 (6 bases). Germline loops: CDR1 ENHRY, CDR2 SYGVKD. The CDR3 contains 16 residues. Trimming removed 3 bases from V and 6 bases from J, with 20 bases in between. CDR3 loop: CAISDRVQGNRKTQYF. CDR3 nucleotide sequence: TGTGCCATCAGTGATAGGGTACAGGGAAACAGAAAGACCCAGTACTTC.

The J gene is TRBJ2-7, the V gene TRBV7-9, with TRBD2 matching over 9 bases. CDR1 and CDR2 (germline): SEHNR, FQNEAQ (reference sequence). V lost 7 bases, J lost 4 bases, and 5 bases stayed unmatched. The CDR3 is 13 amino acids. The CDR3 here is CASNIAGEYEQYF. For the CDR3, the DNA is TGTGCCAGCAACATAGCGGGGGAGTACGAGCAGTACTTC.

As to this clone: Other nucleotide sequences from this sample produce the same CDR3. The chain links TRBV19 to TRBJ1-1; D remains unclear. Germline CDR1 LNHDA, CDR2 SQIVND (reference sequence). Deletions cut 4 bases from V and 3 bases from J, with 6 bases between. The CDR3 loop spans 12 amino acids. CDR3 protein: CASSNRDTEAFF. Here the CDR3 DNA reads TGTGCCAGTAGTAACCGAGACACTGAAGCTTTCTTT.

Written as DNA, the CDR3 is TGTGCCATCAGTGAAAAACAGGGTTCCAACTATGGCTACACCTTC. As protein: CAISEKQGSNYGYTF. The chain combines TRBV10-3 with TRBJ1-2; possible D gene TRBD1, 6 bases. There are 15 residues in the CDR3. From germline, CDR1 is ENHRY and CDR2 SYGVKD. Trimming took off 3 bases at V and 2 bases at J, with 13 bases between the two ends.

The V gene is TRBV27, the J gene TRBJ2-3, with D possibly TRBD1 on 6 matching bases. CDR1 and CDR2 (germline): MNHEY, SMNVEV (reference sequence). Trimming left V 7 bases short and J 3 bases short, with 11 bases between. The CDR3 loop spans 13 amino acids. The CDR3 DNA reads TGTGCCAGCATCGGCAGGGGTACAGATACGCAGTATTTT. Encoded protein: CASIGRGTDTQYF.

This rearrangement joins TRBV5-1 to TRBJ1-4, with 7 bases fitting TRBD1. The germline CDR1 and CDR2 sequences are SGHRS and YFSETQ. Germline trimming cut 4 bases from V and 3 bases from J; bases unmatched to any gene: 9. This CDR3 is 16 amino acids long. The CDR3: CASSLGEGAPNEKLFF. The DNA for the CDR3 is TGCGCCAGCAGCCTCGGGGAGGGGGCCCCTAATGAAAAACTGTTTTTT.

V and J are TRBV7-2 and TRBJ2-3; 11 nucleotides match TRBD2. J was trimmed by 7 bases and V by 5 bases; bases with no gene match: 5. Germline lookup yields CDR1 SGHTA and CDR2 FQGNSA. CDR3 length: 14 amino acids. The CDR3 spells CASSPGLAGNTQYF. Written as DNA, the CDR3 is TGTGCCAGCAGCCCTGGACTAGCGGGTAATACGCAGTATTTT.

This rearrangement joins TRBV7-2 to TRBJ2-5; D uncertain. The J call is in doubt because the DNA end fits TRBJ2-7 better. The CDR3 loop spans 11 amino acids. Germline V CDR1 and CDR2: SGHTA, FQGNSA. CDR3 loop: CASRSGYEQYF. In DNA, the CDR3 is TGTGCCAGCAGATCCGGCTACGAGCAGTACTTC.

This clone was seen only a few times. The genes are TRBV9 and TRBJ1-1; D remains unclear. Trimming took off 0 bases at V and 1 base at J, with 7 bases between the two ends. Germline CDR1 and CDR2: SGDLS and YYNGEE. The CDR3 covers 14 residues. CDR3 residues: CASSVGAGNTEAFF. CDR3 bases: TGTGCCAGCAGCGTAGGGGCGGGGAACACTGAAGCTTTCTTT.